The 12 T cell receptor beta chains presented below share a single source sample, sequenced in a study of T cells after yellow fever vaccination. TCRdb re-derived calls from the 5' RACE reads in MiXCR, one entry per CDR3 protein. The sample carries under 600,000 distinct CDR3 sequences, less than 25% recorded once. The specimen comprised PBMCs, sampled more than 20 days after the first yellow fever vaccination. The receptors derive from a man aged 18 to 29 who received the YFV17D yellow fever vaccine.

This chain uses TRBV7-8 with TRBJ2-3, with 8 bases that match TRBD1. Germline CDR1 SGHVS, CDR2 FQNEAQ. The V gene end was trimmed by 5 bases and the J gene end by 1 base; junction bases not matched to a gene: 11. The CDR3 sequence is 17 residues long. This CDR3 is CASSPPYGQGGTDTQYF. As DNA, the CDR3 is TGTGCCAGCAGCCCCCCTTACGGACAGGGCGGCACAGATACGCAGTATTTT.

The chain is built from TRBV4-3 and TRBJ1-1, with D hard to call. The CDR3 is made up of 13 amino acids. The V end lost 0 bases, the J end lost 9 bases, and 11 bases lay between the germline ends. The V gene's germline CDR1 is LGHNA and CDR2 YSLEER. CDR3 nucleotides: TGCGCCAGCAGCCAAGATAGCCGGGTTCAAGCTTTCTTT. Amino acids: CASSQDSRVQAFF.

The gene calls are TRBV19 and TRBJ2-1, with 9 nucleotides matching TRBD2. V shed 5 bases and J 5 bases; nucleotides not matched to a gene: 10. CDR1 and CDR2 (germline): LNHDA, SQIVND (reference sequence). The length of the CDR3 is 16 residues. Here the CDR3 reads CASSSALRLADNEQFF. CDR3 DNA sequence: TGTGCCAGTAGTTCAGCCCTCAGACTAGCGGACAATGAGCAGTTCTTC.

This clonotype was seen a few times. The V gene is TRBV12-3 or TRBV12-4, the J gene TRBJ2-3; D is possibly TRBD2 (7 bases). The CDR3 runs to 14 residues. Trimming removed 4 bases from V and 6 bases from J, with 14 bases in between. The CDR3 DNA reads TGTGCCAGCAGTTCCACGGGGGGCCCCGATACGCAGTATTTT. Translating it yields CASSSTGGPDTQYF.

The sample holds a few counts of this clonotype. The chain joins TRBV6-5 to TRBJ2-1; the D gene is possibly TRBD2 (6 bases). Germline V CDR1 and CDR2: MNHEY, SVGAGI. CDR3 length equals 15 residues. The ends were cut back, 0 bases at V and 4 bases at J, with 10 bases in the middle. The CDR3 sequence is CASSYSAGTYNEQFF. The DNA for the CDR3 is TGTGCCAGCAGTTACTCGGCGGGGACTTACAATGAGCAGTTCTTC.

There are a few counts of this clonotype. The chain combines TRBV6-1 with TRBJ1-4; D call uncertain. Germline CDR1 MNHNS, CDR2 SASEGT. V was shortened by 4 bases and J by 5 bases, with 11 bases between the two germline ends. The CDR3 is 14 residues long. CDR3 bases: TGTGCCAGCAGTGTCGAAATGGCAAATGAAAAACTGTTTTTT. It encodes CASSVEMANEKLFF.

This chain uses TRBV9 with TRBJ2-1; no clear D gene. V was trimmed by 0 bases and J by 9 bases, leaving 7 bases between them. Germline lookup yields CDR1 SGDLS and CDR2 YYNGEE. CDR3 length: 12 amino acids. CDR3 residues: CASSVGEGEQFF. Here the CDR3 DNA reads TGTGCCAGCAGCGTAGGGGAAGGTGAGCAGTTCTTC.

This clonotype was counted a few times. The chain links TRBV7-3 to TRBJ1-6; no reliable D call. Germline values: CDR1 SGHTA, CDR2 FQGTGA. The CDR3 extends over 12 amino acids. V was pared by 7 bases and J by 9 bases, with 10 bases between. CDR3 DNA sequence: TGTGCCAGCACCCCAGGATCTTCACCCCTCCACTTT. As protein: CASTPGSSPLHF.

The J gene is TRBJ2-5, the V gene TRBV7-6; D is undetermined. The germline V and J ends were trimmed by 5 bases and 4 bases, with 8 bases remaining between them. Germline CDR1 is SGHVS and CDR2 is FNYEAQ. CDR3 length equals 12 residues. This CDR3 is CASSRLSETQYF. DNA for the CDR3: TGTGCCAGCAGCCGACTTTCAGAGACCCAGTACTTC.

The chain employs TRBV3-1 and TRBJ2-2; D call uncertain. The V and J ends lost 4 bases and 0 bases respectively, with 6 bases between them. The CDR3 has 14 amino acids. The germline gives CDR1 LGHDT, CDR2 YNNKEL (reference sequence). CDR3 region: CASSRASNTGELFF. The DNA of the CDR3 is TGTGCCAGCAGCCGCGCCTCGAACACCGGGGAGCTGTTTTTT.

The chain uses TRBV6-2 or TRBV6-3 and TRBJ2-7; no clear D. This CDR3 is 12 amino acids long. Trimming stripped 5 bases from V and 2 bases from J, with 7 bases between. The germline gives CDR1 MNHEY, CDR2 SVGEGT. CDR3 in amino acids: CASSNSAYEQYV. The CDR3 bases are TGTGCCAGCAGTAACAGTGCCTACGAGCAGTACGTC.

This chain connects TRBV7-2 to TRBJ2-3; D gene uncertain. The CDR3 spans 16 residues. The V end lost 1 base, the J end lost 3 bases, and 14 bases lay between the germline ends. Germline CDR1 and CDR2: SGHTA and FQGNSA. The CDR3 sequence is CASSLESFWGTDTQYF. CDR3 nucleotides: TGTGCCAGCAGCTTAGAGTCGTTTTGGGGAACAGATACGCAGTATTTT.